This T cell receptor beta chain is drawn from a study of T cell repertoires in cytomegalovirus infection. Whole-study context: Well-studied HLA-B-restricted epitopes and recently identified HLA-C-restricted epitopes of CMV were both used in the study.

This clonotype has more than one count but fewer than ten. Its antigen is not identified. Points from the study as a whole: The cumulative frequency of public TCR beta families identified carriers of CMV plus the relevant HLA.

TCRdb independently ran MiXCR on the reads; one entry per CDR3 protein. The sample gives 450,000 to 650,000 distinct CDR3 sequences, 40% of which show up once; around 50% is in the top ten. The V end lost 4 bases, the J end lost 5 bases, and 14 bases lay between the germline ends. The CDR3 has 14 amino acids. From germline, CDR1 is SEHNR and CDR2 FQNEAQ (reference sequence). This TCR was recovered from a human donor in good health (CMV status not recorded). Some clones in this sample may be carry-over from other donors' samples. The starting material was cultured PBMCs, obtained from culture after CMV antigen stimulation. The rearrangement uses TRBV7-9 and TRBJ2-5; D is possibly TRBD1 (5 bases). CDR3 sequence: CASSSTQGSETQYF. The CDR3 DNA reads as TGTGCCAGCAGCTCTACCCAGGGATCTGAGACCCAGTACTTC. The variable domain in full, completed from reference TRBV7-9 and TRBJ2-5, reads DTGVSQNPRHKITKRGQNVTFRCDPISEHNRLYWYRQTLGQGPEFLTYFQNEAQLEKSRLLSDRFSAERPKGSFSTLEIQRTEQGDSAMYLCASSSTQGSETQYFGPGTRLLVL.